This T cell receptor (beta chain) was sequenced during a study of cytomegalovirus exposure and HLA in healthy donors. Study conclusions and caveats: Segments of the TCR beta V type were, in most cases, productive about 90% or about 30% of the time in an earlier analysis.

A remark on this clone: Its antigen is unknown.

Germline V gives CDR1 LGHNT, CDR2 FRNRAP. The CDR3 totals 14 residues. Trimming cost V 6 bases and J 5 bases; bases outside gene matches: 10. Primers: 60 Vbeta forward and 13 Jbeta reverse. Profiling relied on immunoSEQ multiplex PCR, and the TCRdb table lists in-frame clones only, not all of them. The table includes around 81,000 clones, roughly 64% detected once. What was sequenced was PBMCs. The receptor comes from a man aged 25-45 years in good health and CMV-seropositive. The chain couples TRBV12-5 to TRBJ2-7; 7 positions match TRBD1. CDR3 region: CASGGAGGRDEQYF. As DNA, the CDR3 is TGTGCTAGTGGGGGCGCAGGGGGAAGGGACGAGCAGTACTTC.